The sequence of this T cell receptor beta chain was determined in a study of beta chain features in type 1 diabetes. General study points: In comparison with healthy donors, patients had naive, central memory and Treg TCRB repertoires that appeared more similar. It was possible that PCR favored shorter templates, equally so in patients and controls.

Expressed TCRB transcripts got sequenced, as all isolated RNA was reverse transcribed. Sequenced by immunoSEQ multiplex PCR; TCRdb stores in-frame clones only, minus some. The top ten hold about 0.045% of the sample, which has hundreds of thousands of clones, roughly 11% seen once. This clone was picked up many times. Its antigen is not identified. Cells sorted by CD45RO/CCR7/CD25/CD127/CD95/CD27 comprised CD4+ naive, central memory, regulatory and stem cell-like memory cells. This CDR3 comprises 10 residues. V was trimmed by 7 bases and J by 15 bases, leaving 16 bases between them. Germline V gene sequence: CDR1 SQVTM, CDR2 ANQGSEA.

The V and J genes are TRBV29-1 and TRBJ2-1; D might be TRBD2 (6 bases). Material: naive CD4+ T cells from blood. The receptor's source is a woman aged 18-29 years in good health. CDR3 region: CSAIWGVPFF. CDR3 sequence (DNA): TGCAGCGCCATCTGGGGGGTGCCGTTCTTC.